Below, 20 T cell receptor beta chains from the same sample are listed, as sequenced in a study of shared clonotypes between healthy human individuals. Assay used: immunoSEQ multiplex PCR; TCRdb lists only in-frame clones, some missing. The sample has over a million clones, approximately 97% seen once. Material: naive CD4+ T cells sorted from blood. Subset meaning: CD45RA+ positively selected. The receptors shown here come from a man aged 25 to 45 in good health.

This chain connects TRBV5-1 to TRBJ2-1, with 10 bases matching TRBD2. V trimming: 1 base; J trimming: 5 bases; junction bases outside the gene matches: 3. There are 15 residues in the CDR3. The germline V gene has CDR1 SGHRS and CDR2 YFSETQ. As DNA, the CDR3 is TGCGCCAGCAGCTTGCTAGCGGGAGAAGACAATGAGCAGTTCTTC. This sequence encodes CASSLLAGEDNEQFF.

V and J are TRBV12-5 and TRBJ1-2; 7 nucleotides match TRBD1. This CDR3 spans 16 amino acids. The junction had 11 bases not matched to a gene; V was cut back by 6 bases and J by 1 base. Looked up from germline, CDR1 is LGHNT and CDR2 is FRNRAP. The CDR3 DNA follows: TGTGCTAGTGGGTACCGGGACAGCGGTTTTAACTATGGCTACACCTTC. It translates to CASGYRDSGFNYGYTF.

The chain has TRBV10-3 and TRBJ2-5; no reliable D call. V dropped 0 bases and J dropped 2 bases, with 7 bases sitting between them. This CDR3 region has 14 residues. Germline values: CDR1 ENHRY, CDR2 SYGVKD. CDR3 residues: CAISESTIQETQYF. The CDR3 bases are TGTGCCATCAGTGAGTCCACTATTCAAGAGACCCAGTACTTC.

This chain links TRBV9 with TRBJ1-4; 8 bases match TRBD1. In germline, CDR1 is SGDLS, CDR2 YYNGEE. Losses at the gene ends were 0 bases for V and 7 bases for J; bases not matched to a gene: 5. The CDR3 loop spans 15 amino acids. CDR3 nucleotide sequence: TGTGCCAGCAGCGTAGATCAGGGGGCAGGTGAAAAACTGTTTTTT. Its protein is CASSVDQGAGEKLFF.

This chain connects TRBV28 to TRBJ1-2; 7 bases align to TRBD1. Germline-derived CDR1 and CDR2 are MDHEN and SYDVKM. The CDR3 sequence is 15 residues long. After removal of 3 bases from V and 5 bases from J, the junction contained 9 bases not matched to a gene. The CDR3 sequence is CASSFPQGSLYGYTF. DNA of the CDR3: TGTGCCAGCAGTTTCCCACAGGGGTCGTTATATGGCTACACCTTC.

This chain joins TRBV4-1 and TRBJ1-1; no clear D. Germline loops: CDR1 MGHRA, CDR2 YSYEKL. The CDR3 spans 14 residues. V lost 5 bases, J lost 2 bases, and 12 bases lay in between. The CDR3 loop is CASSSRFDNTEAFF. CDR3 nucleotides: TGCGCCAGCAGCTCCCGTTTTGATAACACTGAAGCTTTCTTT.

The rearrangement joins TRBV28 to TRBJ2-2; 11 bases line up with TRBD2. The trim removed 6 bases at V and 0 bases at J, leaving 6 bases unmatched. CDR1 and CDR2 (germline): MDHEN, SYDVKM. The CDR3 length is 17 residues. The CDR3 protein is CASRPSGLAANTGELFF. The CDR3 region has the DNA TGTGCCAGCAGACCCTCGGGACTAGCGGCGAACACCGGGGAGCTGTTTTTT.

The chain recombines TRBV10-2 with TRBJ2-3, with TRBD2 identical over 12 bases. The CDR3 sequence is 16 residues long. From germline, CDR1 is WSHSY and CDR2 SAAADI. Germline trimming cut 1 base from V and 7 bases from J; bases unmatched to any gene: 6. This CDR3 is CASSEYLAGGPYTQYF. CDR3 nucleotides: TGCGCCAGCAGTGAGTACCTAGCGGGAGGGCCTTATACGCAGTATTTT.

The rearrangement joins TRBV27 to TRBJ1-1; D perhaps matches TRBD1 (6 bases). Germline V gene sequence: CDR1 MNHEY, CDR2 SMNVEV (reference sequence). V gave up 6 bases and J gave up 4 bases, with 12 bases separating them. The CDR3 has 13 residues. CDR3 sequence reads: CASSHRDRTEAFF. CDR3 DNA: TGTGCCAGCAGCCACAGGGACCGCACTGAAGCTTTCTTT.

This clone appeared a single time. V is TRBV5-1 and J is TRBJ2-2; 9 bases align to TRBD1. The trim removed 3 bases at V and 2 bases at J, leaving 5 bases unmatched. Germline V lookup: CDR1 SGHRS, CDR2 YFSETQ. The length of the CDR3 is 16 residues. CDR3: CASSSDRGSNTGELFF. In DNA, the CDR3 is TGCGCCAGCAGCTCCGACAGGGGGAGCAACACCGGGGAGCTGTTTTTT.

The chain has TRBV5-4 and TRBJ2-1, with TRBD2 as a possible D gene (6 bases). CDR1 is SGHNT and CDR2 is YYREEE in the germline V gene (reference sequence). V was shortened by 4 bases and J by 7 bases, with 15 bases between the two germline ends. The CDR3 has 14 amino acids. Here the CDR3 DNA reads TGTGCCAGCAGCCGGGTCGGCGGGATAAATGAGCAGTTCTTC. This encodes CASSRVGGINEQFF.

This clone showed up just once. This chain connects TRBV5-4 to TRBJ2-7; TRBD2 aligns across 10 bases. Losses at the gene ends were 3 bases for V and 4 bases for J; bases not matched to a gene: 10. This CDR3 has 16 amino acids. CDR1 is SGHNT, CDR2 YYREEE, per germline (reference sequence). The CDR3 region is CASSSGVGLAWYEQYF. DNA of the CDR3: TGTGCCAGCAGCTCTGGGGTGGGACTAGCGTGGTACGAGCAGTACTTC.

The chain uses TRBV19 and TRBJ2-3, with D perhaps TRBD2 (5 bases). The CDR3 runs to 14 residues. The V end lost 2 bases, the J end lost 8 bases, and 14 bases lay between the germline ends. Germline V lookup: CDR1 LNHDA, CDR2 SQIVND (reference sequence). This CDR3 is CASSINGKLRTQYF. The CDR3 DNA reads TGTGCCAGTAGTATAAACGGGAAGCTGCGTACGCAGTATTTT.

CDR3 DNA: TGTGCCAGCAGCGCGGGGGACCGCTTCAATCAGCCCCAGCATTTT. It yields the protein CASSAGDRFNQPQHF. The rearrangement uses TRBV9 and TRBJ1-5, with a weak D call TRBD1 (5 bases). Trimming cost V 3 bases and J 3 bases, with 13 bases left between them. The CDR3 length is 15 residues. The germline V gene has CDR1 SGDLS and CDR2 YYNGEE.

This sequence joins TRBV5-5 and TRBJ2-7, with D uncertain. The V end lost 0 bases, the J end lost 3 bases, and 7 bases lay between the germline ends. The CDR3 is 13 amino acids. From germline, CDR1 is SGHKS and CDR2 YYEKEE (reference sequence). CDR3 DNA sequence: TGTGCCAGCAGCTTGGGACCATACTACGAGCAGTACTTC. Translating it yields CASSLGPYYEQYF.

This clone came up once. The J gene is TRBJ2-5, the V gene TRBV27; possibly TRBD1 or TRBD2 for D (5 bases each). Germline CDR1 reads MNHEY; CDR2 reads SMNVEV (reference sequence). The CDR3 totals 14 residues. V gave up 3 bases and J gave up 7 bases, with 15 bases separating them. CDR3: CASSFIGTPGTQYF. For the CDR3, the DNA is TGTGCCAGCAGTTTTATCGGGACCCCAGGGACCCAGTACTTC.

The chain recombines TRBV27 with TRBJ1-2, with TRBD1 matching 8 bases. This CDR3 spans 15 amino acids. Germline V CDR1 and CDR2: MNHEY, SMNVEV (reference sequence). The V gene end was trimmed by 2 bases and the J gene end by 4 bases; junction bases not matched to a gene: 6. CDR3 loop: CASSLAAGGVYGYTF. The CDR3, as DNA: TGTGCCAGCAGTTTAGCGGCAGGGGGCGTCTATGGCTACACCTTC.

This clone came up a few times. The chain has TRBV2 and TRBJ1-3, with a tentative D call TRBD1 (5 bases). Per the germline V gene, CDR1 is SNHLY and CDR2 is FYNNEI. V was clipped by 3 bases and J by 4 bases, with 16 bases between them. The CDR3 runs to 16 residues. The chain's CDR3 is CASSEVRGTAGNTIYF. In DNA, the CDR3 is TGTGCCAGCAGTGAGGTTAGAGGGACGGCCGGAAACACCATATATTTT.

The V gene is TRBV6-5, the J gene TRBJ2-7; TRBD2 aligns across 8 bases. CDR1 MNHEY and CDR2 SVGAGI come from the germline V gene. This CDR3 spans 15 amino acids. The ends lost 2 bases at V and 2 bases at J; junction bases unmatched: 5. CDR3 region: CASSYLRGRPYEQYF. For the CDR3, the DNA is TGTGCCAGCAGTTACCTGCGCGGGAGGCCCTACGAGCAGTACTTC.

This chain links TRBV29-1 with TRBJ2-6; 7 bases fit TRBD1. The CDR3 sequence is 14 residues long. Germline values: CDR1 SQVTM, CDR2 ANQGSEA. Unmatched junction bases numbered 2, after V lost 6 bases and J lost 0 bases. This CDR3 is CSVGTVSGANVLTF. CDR3 sequence (DNA): TGCAGCGTGGGGACAGTCTCTGGGGCCAACGTCCTGACTTTC.